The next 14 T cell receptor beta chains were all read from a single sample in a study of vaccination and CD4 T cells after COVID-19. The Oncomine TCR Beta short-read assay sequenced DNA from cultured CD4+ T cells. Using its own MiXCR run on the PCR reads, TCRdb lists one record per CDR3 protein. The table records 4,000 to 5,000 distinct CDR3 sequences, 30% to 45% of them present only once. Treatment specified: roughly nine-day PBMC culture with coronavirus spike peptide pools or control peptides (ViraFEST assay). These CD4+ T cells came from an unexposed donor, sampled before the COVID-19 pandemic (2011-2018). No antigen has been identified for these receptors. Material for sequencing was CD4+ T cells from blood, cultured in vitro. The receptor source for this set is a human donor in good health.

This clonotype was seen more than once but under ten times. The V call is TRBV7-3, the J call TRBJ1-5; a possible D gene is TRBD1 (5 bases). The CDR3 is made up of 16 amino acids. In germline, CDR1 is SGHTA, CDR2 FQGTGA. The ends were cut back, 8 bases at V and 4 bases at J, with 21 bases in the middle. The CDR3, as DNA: TGTGCCAGCGGGGGATGGGGCAGGCCAAGAAATCAGCCCCAGCATTTT. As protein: CASGGWGRPRNQPQHF. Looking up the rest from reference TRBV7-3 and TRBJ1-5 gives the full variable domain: GAGVSQTPSNKVTEKGKYVELRCDPISGHTALYWYRQSLGQGPEFLIYFQGTGAADDSGLPNDRFFAVRPEGSVSTLKIQRTERGDSAVYLCASGGWGRPRNQPQHFGDGTRLSIL.

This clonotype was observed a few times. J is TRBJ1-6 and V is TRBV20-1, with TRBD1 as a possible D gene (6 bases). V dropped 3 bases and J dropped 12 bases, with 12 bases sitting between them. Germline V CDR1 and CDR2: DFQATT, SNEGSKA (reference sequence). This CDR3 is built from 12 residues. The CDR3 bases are TGCAGTGCTAGCACAGGGTCCAGACCCCTCCACTTT. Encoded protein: CSASTGSRPLHF.

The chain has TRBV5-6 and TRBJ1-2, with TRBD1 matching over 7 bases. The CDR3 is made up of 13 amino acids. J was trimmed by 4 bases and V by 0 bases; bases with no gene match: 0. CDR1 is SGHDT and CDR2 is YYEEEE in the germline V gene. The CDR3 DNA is TGTGCCAGCAGCTTGGAGGGGGCCTATGGCTACACCTTC. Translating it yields CASSLEGAYGYTF.

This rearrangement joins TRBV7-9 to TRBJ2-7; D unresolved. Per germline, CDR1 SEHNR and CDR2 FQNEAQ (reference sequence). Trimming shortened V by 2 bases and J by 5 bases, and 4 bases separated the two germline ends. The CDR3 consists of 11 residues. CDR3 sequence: CASSLSHEQYF. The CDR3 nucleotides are TGTGCCAGCAGCTTAAGCCACGAGCAGTACTTC. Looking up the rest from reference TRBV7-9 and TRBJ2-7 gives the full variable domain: DTGVSQNPRHKITKRGQNVTFRCDPISEHNRLYWYRQTLGQGPEFLTYFQNEAQLEKSRLLSDRFSAERPKGSFSTLEIQRTEQGDSAMYLCASSLSHEQYFGPGTRLTVT.

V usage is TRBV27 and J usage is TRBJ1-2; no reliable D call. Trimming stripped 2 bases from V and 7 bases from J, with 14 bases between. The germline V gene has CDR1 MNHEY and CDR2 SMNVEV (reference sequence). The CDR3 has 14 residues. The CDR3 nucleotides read TGTGCCAGCAGTTTAAGTTCGTGGCAGAGTGGCTACACCTTC. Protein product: CASSLSSWQSGYTF.

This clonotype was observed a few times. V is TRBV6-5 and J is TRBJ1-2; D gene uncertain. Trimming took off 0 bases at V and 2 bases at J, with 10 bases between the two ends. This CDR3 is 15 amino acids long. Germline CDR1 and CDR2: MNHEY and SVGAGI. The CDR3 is CASSYSEQLNYGYTF. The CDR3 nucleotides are TGTGCCAGCAGTTACTCGGAGCAACTCAACTATGGCTACACCTTC.

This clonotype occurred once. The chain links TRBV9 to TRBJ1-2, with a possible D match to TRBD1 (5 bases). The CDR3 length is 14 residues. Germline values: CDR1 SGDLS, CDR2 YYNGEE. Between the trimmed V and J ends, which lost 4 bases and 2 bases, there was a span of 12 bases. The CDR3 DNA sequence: TGTGCCAGCAGCCCCGGGGGGGAAAACTATGGCTACACCTTC. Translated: CASSPGGENYGYTF.

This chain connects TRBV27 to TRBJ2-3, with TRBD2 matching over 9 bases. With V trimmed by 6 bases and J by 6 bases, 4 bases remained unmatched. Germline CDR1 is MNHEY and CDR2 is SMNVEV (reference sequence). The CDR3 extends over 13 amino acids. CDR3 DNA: TGTGCCAGCAGGCGGGGGGGCGGCGATACGCAGTATTTT. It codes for CASRRGGGDTQYF.

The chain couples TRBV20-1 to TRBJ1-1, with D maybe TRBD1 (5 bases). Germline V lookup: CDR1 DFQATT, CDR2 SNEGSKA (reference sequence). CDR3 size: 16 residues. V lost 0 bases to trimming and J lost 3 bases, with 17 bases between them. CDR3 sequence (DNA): TGCAGTGCTAGAGAACCATCTGGGGTGGGGGACACTGAAGCTTTCTTT. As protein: CSAREPSGVGDTEAFF.

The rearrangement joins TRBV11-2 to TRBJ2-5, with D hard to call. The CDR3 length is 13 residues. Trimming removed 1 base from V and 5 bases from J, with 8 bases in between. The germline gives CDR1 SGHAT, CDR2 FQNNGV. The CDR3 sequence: CASSLGAQETQYF. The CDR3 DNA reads TGTGCCAGCAGCTTAGGAGCACAGGAGACCCAGTACTTC.

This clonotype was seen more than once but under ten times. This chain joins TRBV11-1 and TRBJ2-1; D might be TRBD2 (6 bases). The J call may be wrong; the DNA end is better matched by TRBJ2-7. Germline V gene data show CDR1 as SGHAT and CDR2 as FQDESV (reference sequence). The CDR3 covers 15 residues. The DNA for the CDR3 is TGTGCCAGCAGCCGCAAACTAGATGGACTATACGAGCAGTACTTC. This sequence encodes CASSRKLDGLYEQYF.

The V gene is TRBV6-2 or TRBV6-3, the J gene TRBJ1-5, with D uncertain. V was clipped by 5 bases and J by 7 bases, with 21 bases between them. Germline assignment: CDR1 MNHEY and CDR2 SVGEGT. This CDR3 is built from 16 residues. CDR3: CASSGPGTLMGQPQHF. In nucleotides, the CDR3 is TGTGCCAGCAGTGGCCCGGGAACCCTAATGGGACAGCCCCAGCATTTT.

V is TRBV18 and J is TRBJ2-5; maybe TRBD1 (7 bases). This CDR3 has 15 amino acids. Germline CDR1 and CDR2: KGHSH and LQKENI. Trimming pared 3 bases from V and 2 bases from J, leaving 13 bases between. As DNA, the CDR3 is TGTGCCAGCTCACCCCAACAGGGGAGGCAAGAGACCCAGTACTTC. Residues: CASSPQQGRQETQYF.

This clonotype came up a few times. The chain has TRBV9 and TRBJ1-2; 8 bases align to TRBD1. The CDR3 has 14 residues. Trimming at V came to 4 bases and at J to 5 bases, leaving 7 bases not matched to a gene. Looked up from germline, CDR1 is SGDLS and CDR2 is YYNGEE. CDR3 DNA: TGTGCCAGCAGCCCGGGACAGGATATATATGGCTACACCTTC. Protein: CASSPGQDIYGYTF.